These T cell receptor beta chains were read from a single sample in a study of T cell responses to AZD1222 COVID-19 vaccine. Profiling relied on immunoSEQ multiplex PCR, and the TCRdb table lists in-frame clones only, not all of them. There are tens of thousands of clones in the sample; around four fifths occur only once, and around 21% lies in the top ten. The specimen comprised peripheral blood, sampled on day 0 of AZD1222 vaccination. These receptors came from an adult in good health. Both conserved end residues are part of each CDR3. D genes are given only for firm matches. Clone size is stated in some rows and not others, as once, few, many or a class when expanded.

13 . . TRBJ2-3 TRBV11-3 TGTGCCAGCAGCCCCCCCGGAGCGGATACGCAGTATTTT CASSPPGADTQYF
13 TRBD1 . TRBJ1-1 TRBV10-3 TGTGCCATCGGAGGGGGCGCGGGCACTGAAGCTTTCTTT CAIGGGAGTEAFF
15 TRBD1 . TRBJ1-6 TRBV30 TGTGCCTGGAGTACCTCGGGACAGCTTAATTCACCCCTCCACTTT CAWSTSGQLNSPLHF
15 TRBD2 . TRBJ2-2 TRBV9 TGTGCCAGCAGCACTCGGGGGGTCGACACCGGGGAGCTGTTTTTT CASSTRGVDTGELFF
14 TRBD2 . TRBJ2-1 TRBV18 TGTGCCAGCTCTCTTGAAGCGGGATCGAGGGAGCAGTTCTTC CASSLEAGSREQFF
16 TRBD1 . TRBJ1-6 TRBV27 TGTGCCAGCAGTTTCTTAACAGGGGCCTATAATTCACCCCTCCACTTT CASSFLTGAYNSPLHF
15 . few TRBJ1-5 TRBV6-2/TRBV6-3 TGTGCCAGCAGTTTACTACAGGGTGACAATCAGCCCCAGCATTTT CASSLLQGDNQPQHF
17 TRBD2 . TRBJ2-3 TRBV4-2 TGTGCCAGCAGCCAAGCCGGGACTAGCGGGAGAACAGATACGCAGTATTTT CASSQAGTSGRTDTQYF
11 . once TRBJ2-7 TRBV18 TGTGCCAGCTCACCGGGATACGAGCAGTACTTC CASSPGYEQYF
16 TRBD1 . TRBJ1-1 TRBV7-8 TGTGCCAGCAGCTATCCGACAGGGAGAACGAACACTGAAGCTTTCTTT CASSYPTGRTNTEAFF
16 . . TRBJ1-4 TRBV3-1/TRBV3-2 TGTGCCAGCAGCCAAGATCCAGGGAGTAGTAATGAAAAACTGTTTTTT CASSQDPGSSNEKLFF
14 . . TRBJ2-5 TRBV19 TGTGCCAGTAGTATTCCGGGACGTCTTGAGACCCAGTACTTC CASSIPGRLETQYF
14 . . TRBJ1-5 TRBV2 TGTGCCAGCTCGGTGGTCTCGGGCAATCAGCCCCAGCATTTT CASSVVSGNQPQHF
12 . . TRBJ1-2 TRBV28 TGTGCCAGCAGTCCCCCCCCCTATGGCTACACCTTC CASSPPPYGYTF
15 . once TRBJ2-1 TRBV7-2 TGTGCCAGCAGCTTAGCGGCGGTCTCCTACAATGAGCAGTTCTTC CASSLAAVSYNEQFF
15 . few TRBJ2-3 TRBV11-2 TGTGCCAGCAGCCAGCTCGGGGTGAGCACAGATACGCAGTATTTT CASSQLGVSTDTQYF
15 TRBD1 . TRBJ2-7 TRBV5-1 TGCGCCAGCAGCCGTGGACAGGCAACCTCCTACGAGCAGTACTTC CASSRGQATSYEQYF
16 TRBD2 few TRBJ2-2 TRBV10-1 TGCGCCAGCAGTGAGTCGATTTCAGCGGGAGCCGGGGAGCTGTTTTTT CASSESISAGAGELFF
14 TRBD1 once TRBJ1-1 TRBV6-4 TGTGCCAGCAGTGACACTGACAGGGGGAATGAAGCTTTCTTT CASSDTDRGNEAFF
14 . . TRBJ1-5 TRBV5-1 TGCGCCAGCAGCATAGACAGCCTCAATCAGCCCCAGCATTTT CASSIDSLNQPQHF
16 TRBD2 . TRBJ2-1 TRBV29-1 TGCAGCGTTCAACGGACTAGCGGAAGCTCCTACAATGAGCAGTTCTTC CSVQRTSGSSYNEQFF
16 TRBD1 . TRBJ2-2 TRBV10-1 TGCGCCAGCAGTGACGGGACAGGGGGGATTACCGGGGAGCTGTTTTTT CASSDGTGGITGELFF
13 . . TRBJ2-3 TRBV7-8 TGTGCCAGCAGCTTAGTGGGCACAGATACGCAGTATTTT CASSLVGTDTQYF
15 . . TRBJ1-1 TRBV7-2 TGTGCCAGCAGCTTAGGCGGGAACCGGGGCACTGAAGCTTTCTTT CASSLGGNRGTEAFF
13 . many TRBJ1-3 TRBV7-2 TGTGCCAGCAGCTTAAGCTTTGGAAACACCATATATTTT CASSLSFGNTIYF
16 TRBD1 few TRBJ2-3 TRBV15 TGTGCCACCAGCAGGCTGATCGGACAGGGGACAGATACGCAGTATTTT CATSRLIGQGTDTQYF
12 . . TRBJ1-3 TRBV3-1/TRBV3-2 TGTGCCAGCAGCACGACTGGAAACACCATATATTTT CASSTTGNTIYF
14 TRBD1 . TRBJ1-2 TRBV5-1 TGCGCCAGCAGCGATCCGGGACAGGGGCAAGGCTACACCTTC CASSDPGQGQGYTF
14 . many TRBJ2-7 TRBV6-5 TGTGCCAGCAGTCGGGACGGAAGTAACTACGAGCAGTACTTC CASSRDGSNYEQYF
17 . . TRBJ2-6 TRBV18 TGTGCCAGCTCACGACAGACTGGGGGGACTGGGGCCAACGTCCTGACTTTC CASSRQTGGTGANVLTF
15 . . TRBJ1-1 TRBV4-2 TGTGCCAGCAGCCAAGAGGGGGGGCCCAACACTGAAGCTTTCTTT CASSQEGGPNTEAFF
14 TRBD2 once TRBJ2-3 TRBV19 TGTGCCAGTACCCCACTAGCGGGAGAGGGTACGCAGTATTTT CASTPLAGEGTQYF
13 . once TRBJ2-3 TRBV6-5 TGTGCCAGCACCCCTCCGGGCACAGATACGCAGTATTTT CASTPPGTDTQYF
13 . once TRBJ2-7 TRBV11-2 TGTGCCAGCAGCTTTTCGGACGGAGGCGAGCAGTACTTC CASSFSDGGEQYF
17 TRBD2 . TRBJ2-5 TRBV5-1 TGCGCCAGCAGCTTGGATAGCTTGGGGAGCGGGAGGGAGACCCAGTACTTC CASSLDSLGSGRETQYF
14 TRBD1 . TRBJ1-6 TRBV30 TGTGCCTGGAGTTGGGGACAGGGAGGTTCACCCCTCCACTTT CAWSWGQGGSPLHF
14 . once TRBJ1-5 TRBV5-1 TGCGCCAGCAGCTTCCTTGGCCCCCCTCAGCCCCAGCATTTT CASSFLGPPQPQHF
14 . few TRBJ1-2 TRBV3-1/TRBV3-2 TGTGCCAGCAGCCCCCGGGAGGGGAGCTATGGCTACACCTTC CASSPREGSYGYTF
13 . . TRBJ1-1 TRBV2 TGTGCCAGCAGTGATGAGGGAAGCACTGAAGCTTTCTTT CASSDEGSTEAFF
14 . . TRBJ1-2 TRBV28 TGTGCCAGCAGTTTACCCTCGGCTCCCTATGGCTACACCTTC CASSLPSAPYGYTF
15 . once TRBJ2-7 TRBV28 TGTGCCAGCAGTTTAGGACTACAAATGGTCTACGAGCAGTACTTC CASSLGLQMVYEQYF
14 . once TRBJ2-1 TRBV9 TGTGCCAGCAGCCTCACAGGGAATCTCAATGAGCAGTTCTTC CASSLTGNLNEQFF
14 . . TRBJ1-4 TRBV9 TGTGCCAGCAGCGTTTCCAGCGTGGGTGAAAAACTGTTTTTT CASSVSSVGEKLFF
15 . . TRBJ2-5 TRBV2 TGTGCCAGCAGCCCAAACGTCTATTCGGGGGAGACCCAGTACTTC CASSPNVYSGETQYF
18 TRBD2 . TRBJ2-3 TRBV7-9 TGTGCCAGCAGCTTGCCCCATAGACTAGCGGGAGTTCGAGATACGCAGTATTTT CASSLPHRLAGVRDTQYF
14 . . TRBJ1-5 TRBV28 TGTGCCAGCAAGGCCAGTCATAGCAATCAGCCCCAGCATTTT CASKASHSNQPQHF
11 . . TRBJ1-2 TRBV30 TGTGCCTGGAGTGTTGGAGGCGGCTACACCTTC CAWSVGGGYTF
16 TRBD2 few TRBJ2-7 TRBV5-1 TGCGCCAGCAGCTTGGTTAGCGGGAGGTTCGACGGCGAGCAGTACTTC CASSLVSGRFDGEQYF
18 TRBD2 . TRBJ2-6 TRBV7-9 TGTGCCAGCAGCTTAACCCTAGCGGGAGGCTCTGGGGCCAACGTCCTGACTTTC CASSLTLAGGSGANVLTF
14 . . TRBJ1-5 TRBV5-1 TGCGCCAGCAGAATAGGGGGGGCGGAAGGGCCCCAGCATTTT CASRIGGAEGPQHF
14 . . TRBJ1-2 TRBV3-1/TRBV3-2 TGTGCCAGCAGCCCTCGGGGCGGGGTCGGTGGCTACACCTTC CASSPRGGVGGYTF
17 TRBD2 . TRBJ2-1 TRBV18 TGTGCCAGCTCACCACGTAGCGGGAGCGGTAACTACAATGAGCAGTTCTTC CASSPRSGSGNYNEQFF
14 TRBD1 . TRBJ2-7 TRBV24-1 TGTGCCACCACGGCAAGACAGGGGCTTTACGAGCAGTACTTC CATTARQGLYEQYF
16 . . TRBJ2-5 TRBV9 TGTGCCAGCAGCGTGGGATTAGCCCTGATCCAAGAGACCCAGTACTTC CASSVGLALIQETQYF